The TCR beta chain under discussion was sequenced for a study of T cell responses to AZD1222 COVID-19 vaccine (dated by TCRdb to the early 2020s). With regard to the full study: AZD1222 recipients with second doses at about 4 weeks or about 12 weeks were pooled, because spike-specific TCR depth and breadth did not differ between schedules. A total of over 230 trial participants underwent TCR sequencing, of whom about 210 had received two doses of AZD1222 and roughly 26 had received two doses of the MenACWY control vaccine. Trial participants were enrolled by age into subgroups of 18-55, 56-69 and 70-plus years, and around 150, 28 and 57 TCR-sequenced participants, respectively, were included in these subgroups. What the research found in general, with its limitations: Only five or six AZD1222 recipients were SARS-CoV-2 seropositive at baseline, limiting conclusions about previously exposed vaccinees. The whole spike protein was spanned by vaccine-associated CD4 TCRs, and dominant responses were seen in regions 160-218 and 743-854. Because no samples from the day 14 peak response were available, repertoires could be characterized only after the peak T cell response. Epitopes outside the regions mutated in the B.1.351 and B.1.1.7 variants were reportedly recognized by nearly half of the unique spike-specific TCRs. The 56-69-year group was small, and its depth increase did not reach significance, likely because of low power. After two AZD1222 doses, spike-specific TCR breadth and depth were significantly higher than at day 0 and than in MenACWY recipients. Participants were mostly white British and included more females than males, and it was suggested by the authors that clonal diversity may have been underestimated.

The label giving this sample's time point can be read as: baseline before first vaccination. Vaccinee samples came from UK trials COV001 and COV002, including a single-blind randomized controlled phase 2/3 trial of AZD1222 (ChAdOx1 nCoV-19) in healthy adults. For TCRbeta chain sequencing, PBMC samples from trial participants were taken at day 0 and at day 28 after the second dose. The CDR3 regions of human TCRbeta chains were subjected to immunosequencing. The study's own analysis went as follows. TCRs in the repertoires were matched against a reference library of SARS-CoV-2-specific TCRs that had been generated with the MIRA antigen-specificity platform. Breadth was defined as the fraction of unique TCRs that were SARS-CoV-2-associated, and depth was defined as the fraction of total T cells that were SARS-CoV-2-associated. Using the MIRA data, every spike-specific TCR was mapped to the spike region that the TCR reacted to and assigned to either a CD4 or a CD8 class. Log10-transformed breadth and depth values were compared by one-way ANOVA with Sidak's multiple comparisons tests. The table was pulled from immuneACCESS by TCRdb, which kept in-frame rearrangements only. Such tables lose some clones; where checked, under half of the loss comes from unresolved V genes, and the rest has no known cause. The D gene and trimming were derived from the DNA, and the V and J assignments and clone size from that table. This sample has around 94,000 clones in its table, and roughly 89% of those were observed once. The top ten clones comprise roughly 4% of the sample.

This clone has only one observation. It lacks a known antigen. No quality values exist for individual bases; no much larger clone is one base distant. From the germline V gene, CDR1 is KGHSH and CDR2 is LQKENI. From its cysteine to its phenylalanine, the CDR3 spans 15 amino acids. Only CDR3 DNA remains: 45 bases, in frame from the first base. For this chain, trimming is 6 bases at the V end and 5 bases at the J end, and the number of junction bases without a gene match is 8. The input for sequencing was peripheral blood, taken on day 0 of AZD1222 vaccination. This TCR derives from an adult in good health. The rearrangement combines TRBV18 with TRBJ2-1; 9 bases in the junction line up with TRBD2. The CDR3 protein: CASSRSGGTHNEQFF. DNA sequence: TGTGCCAGCTCTAGGAGCGGGGGGACTCACAATGAGCAGTTCTTC.